This T cell receptor (beta chain) was captured by sequencing in a study of patients and donors after allogeneic stem cell transplantation. This clonotype was seen a handful of times. V was pared by 5 bases and J by 5 bases, with 20 bases between. This CDR3 contains 16 residues. TCRdb re-analysed the RT-PCR reads in MiXCR, keeping a single row per CDR3 protein. The sample includes hundreds of thousands of distinct CDR3 sequences, roughly an eighth of them seen just once. The chain combines TRBV12-3 or TRBV12-4 with TRBJ2-3; D might be TRBD1 (5 bases). This receptor was identified in a human donor who was either an allogeneic HSCT recipient or a stem cell or donor lymphocyte infusion donor (not recorded which). It is not recorded whose cells these are; they may come from a transplant donor. The sequenced sample consisted of blood, either unsorted or a sorted T cell fraction (not recorded which). The CDR3 coding sequence is TGTGCCAGCAGTATCTACCAGGGTTTTTCTGAAGATACGCAGTATTTT. Translation: CASSIYQGFSEDTQYF.